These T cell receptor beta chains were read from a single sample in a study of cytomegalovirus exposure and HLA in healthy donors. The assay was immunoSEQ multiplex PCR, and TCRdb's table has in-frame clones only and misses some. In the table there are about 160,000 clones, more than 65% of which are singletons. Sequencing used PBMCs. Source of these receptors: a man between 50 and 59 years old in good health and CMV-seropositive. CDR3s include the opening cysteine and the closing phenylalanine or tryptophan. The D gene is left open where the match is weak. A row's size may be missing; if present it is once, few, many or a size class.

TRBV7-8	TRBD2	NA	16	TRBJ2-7	CASRSVGAGGPSEQYF	TGTGCCAGCAGGTCTGTGGGAGCGGGAGGGCCCAGCGAGCAGTACTTC
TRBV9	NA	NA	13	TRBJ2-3	CASSLPGADTQYF	TGTGCCAGCTCCCTTCCGGGAGCAGATACGCAGTATTTT
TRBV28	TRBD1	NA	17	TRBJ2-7	CASSFPSQGGTSYEQYF	TGTGCCAGCAGTTTCCCATCACAGGGGGGAACCTCCTACGAGCAGTACTTC
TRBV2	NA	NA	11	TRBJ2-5	CASRGPETQYF	TGTGCCAGCAGGGGGCCAGAGACCCAGTACTTC
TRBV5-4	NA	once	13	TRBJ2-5	CASSLGLRETQYF	TGTGCCAGCAGCTTGGGCCTCCGGGAGACCCAGTACTTC
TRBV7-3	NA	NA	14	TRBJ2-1	CASSSGGSDNEQFF	TGTGCCAGCAGCTCCGGGGGTTCCGACAATGAGCAGTTCTTC
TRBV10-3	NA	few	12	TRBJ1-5	CASGAGNQPQHF	TGTGCCTCAGGGGCCGGCAATCAGCCCCAGCATTTT
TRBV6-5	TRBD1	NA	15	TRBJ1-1	CASSYRGQGVTEAFF	TGTGCCAGCAGTTATCGGGGACAGGGGGTCACTGAAGCTTTCTTT
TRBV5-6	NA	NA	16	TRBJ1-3	CASSLVKGGAGNTIYF	TGTGCCAGCAGCTTGGTGAAGGGAGGTGCTGGAAACACCATATATTTT
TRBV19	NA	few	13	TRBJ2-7	CASSIGGNYEQYF	TGTGCCAGTAGTATAGGGGGCAACTACGAGCAGTACTTC
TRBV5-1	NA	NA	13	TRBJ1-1	CASSLDSHTEAFF	TGCGCCAGCAGCTTGGACAGCCACACTGAAGCTTTCTTT
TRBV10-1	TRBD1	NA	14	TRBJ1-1	CARNQGEPNTEAFF	TGCGCCAGGAATCAGGGGGAACCGAACACTGAAGCTTTCTTT
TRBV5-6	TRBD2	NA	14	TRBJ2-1	CASNGAGSSIEQFF	TGTGCCAGCAACGGAGCGGGATCCTCTATTGAGCAGTTCTTC
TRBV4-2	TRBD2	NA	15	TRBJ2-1	CASSQGLAENNEQFF	TGTGCCAGCAGCCAAGGACTAGCGGAGAACAATGAGCAGTTCTTC
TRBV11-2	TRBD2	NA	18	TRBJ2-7	CASSLITSGGLTSYEQYF	TGTGCCAGCAGCTTAATTACTAGCGGGGGCCTTACCTCCTACGAGCAGTACTTC
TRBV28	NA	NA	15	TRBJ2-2	CASSLHQGGNRELFF	TGTGCCAGCAGTTTACATCAGGGGGGAAACCGGGAGCTGTTTTTT
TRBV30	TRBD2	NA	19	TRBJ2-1	CAWNKGRTSGPLPYNEQFF	TGTGCCTGGAACAAGGGGAGGACTAGCGGGCCCCTACCCTACAATGAGCAGTTCTTC
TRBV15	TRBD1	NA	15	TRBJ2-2	CATSEGGANTGELFF	TGTGCCACCAGCGAAGGGGGCGCGAACACCGGGGAGCTGTTTTTT
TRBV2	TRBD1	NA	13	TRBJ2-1	CASSAYRGDEQFF	TGTGCCAGCAGCGCGTACAGGGGCGATGAGCAGTTCTTC